This TCR beta chain came from a study of T cell repertoires in aging, cancer and after chemotherapy. For the study at large: Paired samples before and after chemotherapy came from glioblastoma patients receiving temozolomide-based therapy.

Looked up from germline, CDR1 is GTSNPN and CDR2 is SVGIG (reference sequence). Between the trimmed V and J ends, which lost 1 base and 6 bases, there was a span of 6 bases. There are 12 residues in the CDR3. The template was genomic DNA from peripheral blood, not RNA. On this clonotype itself: Its antigen is unidentified.

A mixed TRB-A/B primer pool amplified rearranged TRB by multiplex touch-down PCR. In TCRdb, the multiplex PCR reads were re-called with MiXCR into one record per CDR3 protein. The repertoire holds a few thousand distinct CDR3 sequences, with under 55% as singletons. Study results and limitations: The repertoire data cannot show anything about immunological memory following chemotherapy. Loss of evenness, beyond lost richness, contributed to age-related TCR diversity decline in cancer patients. Rebound thymic output was suggested by rising median generation probability during chemotherapy in each cancer cohort.

The TCR comes from a human donor with a solid tumor. Source material: blood. The chain is built from TRBV30 and TRBJ2-2; D is unresolved. The CDR3 protein is CAWSGGSGELFF. The CDR3 DNA sequence: TGTGCCTGGAGTGGTGGCTCCGGGGAGCTGTTTTTT. The complete variable domain, with remaining parts taken from reference TRBV30 and TRBJ2-2, reads SQTIHQWPATLVQPVGSPLSLECTVEGTSNPNLYWYRQAAGRGLQLLFYSVGIGQISSEVPQNLSASRPQDRQFILSSKKLLLSDSGFYLCAWSGGSGELFFGEGSRLTVL.